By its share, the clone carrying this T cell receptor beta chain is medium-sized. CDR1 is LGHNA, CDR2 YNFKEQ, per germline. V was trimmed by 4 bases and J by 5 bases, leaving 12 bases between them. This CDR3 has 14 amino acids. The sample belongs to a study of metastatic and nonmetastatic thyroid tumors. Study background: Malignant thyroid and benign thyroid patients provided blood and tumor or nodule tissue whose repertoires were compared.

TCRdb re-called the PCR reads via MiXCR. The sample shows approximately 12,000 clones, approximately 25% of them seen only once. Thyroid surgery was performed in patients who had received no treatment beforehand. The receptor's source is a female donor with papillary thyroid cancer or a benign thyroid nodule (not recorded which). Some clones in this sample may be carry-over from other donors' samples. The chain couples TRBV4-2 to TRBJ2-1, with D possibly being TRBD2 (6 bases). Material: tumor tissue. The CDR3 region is CASSRLVLNNEQFF. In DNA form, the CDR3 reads TGTGCCAGCAGCCGACTAGTCCTTAACAATGAGCAGTTCTTC.